The rows below give T cell receptor beta chains drawn from one sample of a study of cytomegalovirus exposure and HLA in healthy donors. Produced via immunoSEQ multiplex PCR; TCRdb's table is partial and in-frame only. The profile shows about 180,000 clones, about 69% of them singletons. Sequenced sample: PBMCs. The origin of the receptors is a human donor in good health. Each CDR3 is given without its conserved first and last residue. The order of the fields is V gene, J gene, CDR3 protein.

V: TRBV4-1
J: TRBJ2-2
CDR3: ASSQIQTGNTGELF

V: TRBV5-1
J: TRBJ2-5
CDR3: ASSLALEETQY

V: TRBV28
J: TRBJ2-1
CDR3: ASSPRQVYNEQF

V: TRBV7-8
J: TRBJ2-3
CDR3: ASSPNSGGRTDTQY

V: TRBV5-1
J: TRBJ2-7
CDR3: ASSLAQGYEQY

V: TRBV19
J: TRBJ1-1
CDR3: ASSIGPTSNTEAF

V: TRBV7-9
J: TRBJ1-6
CDR3: ASSLQGVRSSYNSPLH

V: TRBV7-7
J: TRBJ2-1
CDR3: ASSLGTSNEQF

V: TRBV11-2
J: TRBJ2-3
CDR3: ASSPGLATDTQY

V: TRBV11-2
J: TRBJ1-6
CDR3: ASSVTGGDSPLH

V: TRBV6-1
J: TRBJ2-3
CDR3: ASPSGRTDTQY

V: TRBV2
J: TRBJ1-6
CDR3: ASSYGPGLPLH

V: TRBV6-5
J: TRBJ2-7
CDR3: ASSLGPSGQAYEQY

V: TRBV2
J: TRBJ1-2
CDR3: ASSVRGEGGYT

V: TRBV27
J: TRBJ1-4
CDR3: ASSLSLGQGYEKLF

V: TRBV6-5
J: TRBJ1-1
CDR3: ASSYSPTGLNTEAF

V: TRBV19
J: TRBJ2-4
CDR3: ASSRDSNIQY

V: TRBV19
J: TRBJ2-7
CDR3: ASSIQAGGMNEQY

V: TRBV5-1
J: TRBJ2-2
CDR3: ASRTGGNTGELF

V: TRBV5-6
J: TRBJ1-2
CDR3: ASSLGALRRWDGYT

V: TRBV29-1
J: TRBJ2-3
CDR3: SVEEGGEMTDTQY

V: TRBV7-9
J: TRBJ2-1
CDR3: ASSLGTRDEQF

V: TRBV6-5
J: TRBJ2-2
CDR3: ASLDSLNTGELF

V: TRBV18
J: TRBJ1-5
CDR3: ASSPVSGTRQPQH

V: TRBV7-6
J: TRBJ2-4
CDR3: ASSPGLAGTTIAKNIQY

V: TRBV5-4
J: TRBJ1-2
CDR3: ASSSTGGAYGYT

V: TRBV27
J: TRBJ1-6
CDR3: ASSWTGPGSPLH

V: TRBV7-8
J: TRBJ1-5
CDR3: ASSLELSNQPQH

V: TRBV7-9
J: TRBJ2-5
CDR3: ASSLAPPGVGQETQY

V: TRBV14
J: TRBJ2-7
CDR3: ASSQVRGGEKQY

V: TRBV5-1
J: TRBJ1-5
CDR3: ASSLDGQQNNQPQH

V: TRBV5-6
J: TRBJ1-2
CDR3: ASSPGQGARGYT

V: TRBV29-1
J: TRBJ2-2
CDR3: SVPEPPGEPF

V: TRBV2
J: TRBJ2-2
CDR3: ASRETTRTGGVSTGELF

V: TRBV5-5
J: TRBJ1-1
CDR3: ASSLSQGRLNTEAF

V: TRBV2
J: TRBJ2-3
CDR3: ASSAVVPGDTQY

V: TRBV19
J: TRBJ1-1
CDR3: ASSPRTGRNEAF

V: TRBV5-6
J: TRBJ1-6
CDR3: ASSLGGQGPGH

V: TRBV6-6
J: TRBJ1-2
CDR3: ASSQGGGNYGYT

V: TRBV7-3
J: TRBJ2-3
CDR3: ASSNGLAGVRHSDTQY

V: TRBV12-2
J: TRBJ2-4
CDR3: ASRLSDSNKNIQY

V: TRBV4-2
J: TRBJ2-1
CDR3: ASSHPTGDYEQF

V: TRBV28
J: TRBJ1-5
CDR3: ASSLSGVRDQPQH

V: TRBV7-9
J: TRBJ2-2
CDR3: ASSFPRLAGANTGELF